This T cell receptor beta chain comes out of a study of T cells after yellow fever vaccination. Study in general: The fractions with low cell numbers were processed using SMART-Seq v4 Ultra Low Input. Study results and limitations: Booster sampling recovered most clones from primary vaccination (96% CD4, roughly 86% CD8).

By 5'RACE template switching, TCR cDNA was produced, with a universal primer site and UMIs added in the process. TCRdb reanalysed the 5' RACE reads using MiXCR and keeps one entry per CDR3 protein. The top ten clones hold 2.5% to 3.5% of a sample with under 250,000 distinct CDR3 sequences, under 3.5% of them seen once. This clonotype was observed at least ten times. Its antigen remains unidentified. CDR1 KGHSH and CDR2 LQKENI come from the germline V gene. V lost 3 bases, J lost 5 bases, and 21 bases lay in between. The CDR3 consists of 17 residues. The sequence came from a young man who received the YFV17D yellow fever vaccine. This chain joins TRBV18 and TRBJ2-3; D may be TRBD1 or TRBD2 (6 bases each). Sequenced material: CD4+ T cells sorted from PBMCs, taken 10 days after the yellow fever booster vaccination. CDR3 in amino acids: CASSPPWGAQKGDTQYF. CDR3 nucleotide sequence: TGTGCCAGCTCACCTCCCTGGGGGGCTCAGAAGGGAGATACGCAGTATTTT.